This T cell receptor (beta chain) was obtained from a study of response to subunit inactivated influenza vaccine. TCRdb reprocessed the RT-PCR reads via MiXCR and lists one record per CDR3 protein. The sample consists of about 800,000 distinct CDR3 sequences, 21% of them appearing once. This clonotype occurred a few times. Its target is unknown. Study-wide results and limits: Each seasonal influenza vaccination recruits few new T cells, the authors suggested.

The TCR sequence derives from a man in his fifties who received an inactivated influenza vaccine. This specimen consisted of PBMCs from blood, obtained 5 days after vaccination.

The CDR3 region has the DNA TGTGCCGCCCGACAGCCTTTAGACTATGGCTACACCTTC. Encoded protein: CAARQPLDYGYTF. This chain joins TRBV10-3 and TRBJ1-2; maybe TRBD1 (5 bases). Trimming took 11 bases from V and 3 from J, leaving 16 bases between them. The CDR3 length is 13 residues. Per the germline V gene, CDR1 is ENHRY and CDR2 is SYGVKD.